A single T cell receptor (beta chain) is shown here with its context. Its antigen is undetermined. V dropped 5 bases and J dropped 4; count of bases not matched to a gene: 15. This CDR3 region has 17 residues. The V gene's germline CDR1 is MNHNS and CDR2 SASEGT. Unique molecular identifiers were used in preparing the TCRbeta library. TCRdb re-called the PCR reads with MiXCR, one entry per CDR3 protein. The table lists hundreds of thousands of distinct CDR3 sequences, around 12% of them singletons. This sample is part of a study of T-cell reconstitution after alpha-beta-depleted transplantation in children. Study-level points and caveats: Surviving recipient T cells and thymic progenitors accounted for the high day-60 TCRbeta diversity observed in some patients. Newly produced T cells mostly accounted for T-cell counts and diversity one year post-transplant. As was reported, about two months after transplant, alpha-beta T cells came from several hundred expanded graft clones.

This TCR was recovered from a girl under 10 years old with congenital amegakaryocytic thrombocytopenia, due to receive a stem cell transplant. Sequenced material: PBMCs, taken before TCRalphabeta/CD19-depleted stem cell transplant. The chain employs TRBV6-1 and TRBJ2-3, with 7 bases identical to TRBD1. The CDR3 region has the DNA TGTGCCAGCAGTAGAGGACAGGACGAGGGGTTCGCAGATACGCAGTATTTT. This codes for CASSRGQDEGFADTQYF.